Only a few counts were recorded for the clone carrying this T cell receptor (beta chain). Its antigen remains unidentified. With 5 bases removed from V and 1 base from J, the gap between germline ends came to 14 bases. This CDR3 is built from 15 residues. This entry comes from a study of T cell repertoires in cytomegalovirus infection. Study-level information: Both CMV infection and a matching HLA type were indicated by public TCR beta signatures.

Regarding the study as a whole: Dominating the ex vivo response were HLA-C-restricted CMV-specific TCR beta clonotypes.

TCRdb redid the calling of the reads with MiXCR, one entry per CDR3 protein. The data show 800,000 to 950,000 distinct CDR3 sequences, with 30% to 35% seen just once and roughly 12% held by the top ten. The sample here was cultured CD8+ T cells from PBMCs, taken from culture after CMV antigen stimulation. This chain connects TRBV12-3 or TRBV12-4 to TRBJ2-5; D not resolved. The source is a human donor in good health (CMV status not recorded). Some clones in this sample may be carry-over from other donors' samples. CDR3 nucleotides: TGTGCCAGCAGTCCCCCCGCAGCCTCCCAAGAGACCCAGTACTTC. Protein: CASSPPAASQETQYF.